This T cell receptor (beta chain) was profiled in a study of early T cells in non-severe SARS-CoV-2 infection. Background on the study: Sequencing of unsorted whole blood was done on bulk RNA, leaving chains unpaired.

One entry per CDR3 protein, called by TCRdb with MiXCR from the 5' RACE reads. The profile shows 70,000 or so distinct CDR3 sequences, around 10% of them singletons. This clonotype has a count of ten or more. This CDR3 has 11 residues. Germline loops: CDR1 WNHNN, CDR2 SYGVQD (reference sequence). V shed 5 bases and J shed 6 bases, with 5 bases lying between them. Material: whole blood, obtained at baseline. The rearrangement links TRBV10-1 to TRBJ2-1; D not resolved. This receptor was taken from an adult who was a healthcare worker with PCR-confirmed SARS-CoV-2 infection or an uninfected control (not recorded which). The CDR3 loop is CASSWGNEQFF. The CDR3 DNA is TGCGCCAGCAGTTGGGGCAATGAGCAGTTCTTC.